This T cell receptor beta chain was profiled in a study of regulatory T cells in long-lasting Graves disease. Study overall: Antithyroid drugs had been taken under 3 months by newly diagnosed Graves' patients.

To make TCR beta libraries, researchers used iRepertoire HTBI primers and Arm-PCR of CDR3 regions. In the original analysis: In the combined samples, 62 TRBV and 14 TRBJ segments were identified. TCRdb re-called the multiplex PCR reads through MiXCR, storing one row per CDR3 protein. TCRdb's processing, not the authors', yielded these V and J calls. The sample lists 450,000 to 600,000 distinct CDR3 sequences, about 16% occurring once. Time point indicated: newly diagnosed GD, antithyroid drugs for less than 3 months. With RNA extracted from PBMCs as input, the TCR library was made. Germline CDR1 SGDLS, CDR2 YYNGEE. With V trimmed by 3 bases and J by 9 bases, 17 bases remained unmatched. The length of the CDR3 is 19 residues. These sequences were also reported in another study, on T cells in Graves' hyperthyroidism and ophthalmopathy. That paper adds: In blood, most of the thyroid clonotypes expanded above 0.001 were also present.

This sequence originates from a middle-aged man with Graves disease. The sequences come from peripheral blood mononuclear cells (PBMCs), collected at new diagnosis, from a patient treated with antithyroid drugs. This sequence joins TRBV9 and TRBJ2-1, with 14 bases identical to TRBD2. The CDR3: CASSARDRGLAGVSGEQFF. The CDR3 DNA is TGTGCCAGCAGCGCCCGGGACAGGGGACTAGCGGGAGTCAGTGGTGAGCAGTTCTTC.